The 16 T cell receptor beta chains listed next were all sequenced from one sample in a study of shared clonotypes between healthy human individuals. Some clones are missing from TCRdb's copy, which holds only in-frame ones; the method was immunoSEQ multiplex PCR. The data show about 480,000 clones, about 79% seen once. Sequenced input: PBMCs. These receptors all come from a woman in her forties in good health. Some clones in this sample may be carry-over from other donors' samples.

The chain couples TRBV6-1 to TRBJ2-5, with TRBD1 matching 9 bases. This CDR3 contains 14 residues. The V gene's germline CDR1 is MNHNS and CDR2 SASEGT. V was pared by 6 bases and J by 2 bases, with 4 bases of the junction left unmatched. CDR3 residues: CASSRDREQETQYF. DNA for the CDR3: TGTGCCAGCAGCCGGGACAGGGAACAAGAGACCCAGTACTTC.

This chain links TRBV7-2 with TRBJ1-5; D gene unclear. The V and J ends lost 1 base and 7 bases respectively, with 8 bases between them. The germline CDR1 and CDR2 sequences are SGHTA and FQGNSA. The CDR3 is 13 amino acids. CDR3 region: CASSLGKWQPQHF. The CDR3 DNA sequence: TGTGCCAGCAGCTTAGGAAAGTGGCAGCCCCAGCATTTT.

The chain combines TRBV11-1 with TRBJ2-2, with 7 bases that match TRBD2. Germline loops: CDR1 SGHAT, CDR2 FQDESV (reference sequence). This CDR3 is built from 19 residues. V was pared by 4 bases and J by 1 base, with 15 bases of the junction left unmatched. CDR3 amino acids: CASSSGLGAGPVNTGELFF. The DNA for the CDR3 is TGTGCCAGCAGCTCCGGACTAGGGGCGGGGCCCGTGAACACCGGGGAGCTGTTTTTT.

The chain carries TRBV7-9 and TRBJ1-3; D perhaps matches TRBD1 (6 bases). This CDR3 spans 15 amino acids. V lost 3 bases to trimming and J lost 1 base, with 10 bases between them. Germline-derived CDR1 and CDR2 are SEHNR and FQNEAQ (reference sequence). The DNA of the CDR3 is TGTGCCAGCAGCTTTGCAGGGGTTTCTGGAAACACCATATATTTT. It specifies CASSFAGVSGNTIYF. Filled out from reference TRBV7-9 and TRBJ1-3, the complete variable domain reads DTGVSQNPRHKITKRGQNVTFRCDPISEHNRLYWYRQTLGQGPEFLTYFQNEAQLEKSRLLSDRFSAERPKGSFSTLEIQRTEQGDSAMYLCASSFAGVSGNTIYFGEGSWLTVV.

This clone appeared a single time. CDR3 DNA sequence: TGCAGCGTTTGGACTTCGGACAGGTACGAGCAGTACTTC. It translates to CSVWTSDRYEQYF. The genes are TRBV29-1 and TRBJ2-7; 7 positions agree with TRBD1. Germline assignment: CDR1 SQVTM and CDR2 ANQGSEA. The V segment lost 5 bases and the J segment 4 bases; nucleotides outside the gene matches: 8. CDR3 length: 13 amino acids.

CDR3 DNA sequence: TGTGCCAGCAGTTACTCACCGGCAGGGGGCACAGATACGCAGTATTTT. Its protein product is CASSYSPAGGTDTQYF. The chain recombines TRBV6-5 with TRBJ2-3, with D possibly matching TRBD1 (6 bases). This CDR3 has 16 amino acids. Germline values: CDR1 MNHEY, CDR2 SVGAGI. Trimming stripped 0 bases from V and 1 base from J, with 11 bases between.

This clone was observed a single time. The rearrangement uses TRBV5-8 and TRBJ2-2, with D perhaps matching TRBD1 or TRBD2 (6 bases each). The CDR3 runs 20 residues. V lost 3 bases, J lost 7 bases, and 31 bases lay in between. Germline V gives CDR1 SGHTS, CDR2 YDEGEE. The CDR3 nucleotides are TGTGCCAGCAGCTCGGGGGCCTCCTTACGACTAACCCAATTCATCGGGGAGCTGTTTTTT. Encoded protein: CASSSGASLRLTQFIGELFF. The whole variable domain, remainder taken from reference TRBV5-8 and TRBJ2-2, is EAGVTQSPTHLIKTRGQQATLRCSPISGHTSVYWYQQALGLGLQFLLWYDEGEERNRGNFPPRFSGRQFPNYSSELNVNALELEDSALYLCASSSGASLRLTQFIGELFFGEGSRLTVL.

The rearrangement joins TRBV11-2 to TRBJ1-3; 7 bases map to TRBD1. Germline V lookup: CDR1 SGHAT, CDR2 FQNNGV. Trimming removed 2 bases from V and 8 bases from J; junction bases left unmatched: 3. The CDR3 runs to 13 residues. For the CDR3, the DNA is TGTGCCAGCAGCTTACAGGGGGGATACACCATATATTTT. It specifies CASSLQGGYTIYF.

The rearrangement joins TRBV9 to TRBJ2-7; TRBD2 agrees at 10 bases. Per the germline V gene, CDR1 is SGDLS and CDR2 is YYNGEE. CDR3 size: 21 residues. The ends lost 0 bases at V and 3 bases at J; junction bases unmatched: 21. The DNA for the CDR3 is TGTGCCAGCAGCGTAGAGTTTGAACCGGGACTAGCGAGGATTGGGTTCTACGAGCAGTACTTC. It is translated as CASSVEFEPGLARIGFYEQYF.

There are a few counts of this clone. The CDR3 protein is CASSPDFGTANTGELFF. In DNA, the CDR3 is TGTGCCAGCTCACCAGACTTCGGGACCGCGAACACCGGGGAGCTGTTTTTT. The chain couples TRBV18 to TRBJ2-2; either TRBD1 or TRBD2 may fit D (5 bases each). The V gene lost 2 bases and the J gene lost 0 bases, with 13 bases spanning the gap. The germline V gene has CDR1 KGHSH and CDR2 LQKENI. The CDR3 runs to 17 residues.

The genes are TRBV2 and TRBJ2-2; D unresolved. This CDR3 contains 15 residues. Trimming left V 3 bases short and J 1 base short, with 9 bases between. CDR1 SNHLY and CDR2 FYNNEI come from the germline V gene. The CDR3 DNA reads TGTGCCAGCAGTGACACCGAGCGGAACACCGGGGAGCTGTTTTTT. It is translated as CASSDTERNTGELFF.

The rearrangement links TRBV7-3 to TRBJ1-1; D remains unclear. This CDR3 is 13 amino acids long. The germline V gene has CDR1 SGHTA and CDR2 FQGTGA. Trimming removed 3 bases from V and 1 base from J, with 6 bases in between. The CDR3 is CASSFHTNTEAFF. The CDR3 DNA follows: TGTGCCAGCAGCTTCCACACGAACACTGAAGCTTTCTTT.

The V gene is TRBV6-5, the J gene TRBJ2-7, with D perhaps matching TRBD1 (7 bases). Germline CDR1 reads MNHEY; CDR2 reads SVGAGI. The CDR3 contains 13 residues. V dropped 5 bases and J dropped 12 bases, with 20 bases sitting between them. Written as DNA, the CDR3 is TGTGCCAGCAGTCAACTCCGGGGGACAGAACGGTACTTC. Translation gives CASSQLRGTERYF.

The chain recombines TRBV11-3 with TRBJ2-3; 8 nucleotides line up with TRBD1. Germline V gene sequence: CDR1 SGHNT, CDR2 YENEEA. The junction had 3 bases not matched to a gene; V was cut back by 6 bases and J by 1 base. This CDR3 contains 14 residues. This CDR3 is CASSPTGGTDTQYF. The CDR3 DNA sequence: TGTGCCAGCAGTCCGACAGGGGGCACAGATACGCAGTATTTT.

The sample holds one count of this clone. V is TRBV4-1 and J is TRBJ1-2; 7 nucleotides align to TRBD1. The CDR3 length is 15 residues. The V gene end was trimmed by 1 base and the J gene end by 4 bases; junction bases not matched to a gene: 6. The germline V gene encodes CDR1 MGHRA and CDR2 YSYEKL. The CDR3 here is CASSQGGQKFYGYTF. The DNA for the CDR3 is TGCGCCAGCAGCCAAGGGGGACAGAAATTCTATGGCTACACCTTC.

The chain combines TRBV28 with TRBJ2-7; 8 bases are a match to TRBD1. Germline V CDR1 and CDR2: MDHEN, SYDVKM. V gave up 6 bases and J gave up 2 bases; unmatched junction bases: 6. The CDR3 is made up of 14 amino acids. CDR3 DNA sequence: TGTGCCAGCAGCAGGGGGCATCCTACCTACGAGCAGTACTTC. It yields the protein CASSRGHPTYEQYF.